The 17 T cell receptor beta chains reported below all come from one sample, sequenced in a study of blood T cell repertoires in COVID-19. Assay: immunoSEQ multiplex PCR; the TCRdb copy retains only in-frame clones and omits some. The data contain a few hundred thousand clones, roughly 85% of them seen just once; the ten biggest clones take up 2% to 3%. The specimen was PBMCs or T cells enriched from blood (not recorded which). These receptors were taken from a woman between 50 and 59 years old who had recovered from COVID-19.

This chain joins TRBV27 and TRBJ1-1; the D gene is possibly TRBD1 (6 bases). The germline V and J ends were trimmed by 10 bases and 1 base, with 13 bases remaining between them. The length of the CDR3 is 13 residues. Germline V gene lookup returns CDR1 MNHEY and CDR2 SMNVEV (reference sequence). CDR3 DNA sequence: TGTGCCACCTCTCAGGGGCAGAACACTGAAGCTTTCTTT. Protein: CATSQGQNTEAFF.

The rearrangement links TRBV28 to TRBJ1-2; 7 bases match TRBD1. The CDR3 has 15 residues. The germline V gene encodes CDR1 MDHEN and CDR2 SYDVKM. V shed 6 bases, J shed 2 bases, and the junction held 9 bases outside the gene matches. The CDR3 DNA sequence: TGTGCCAGCAGCCACATTAGACAGGGAAACTATGGCTACACCTTC. Translated, it gives CASSHIRQGNYGYTF.

V is TRBV6-5 and J is TRBJ1-2, with 10 bases aligning to TRBD1. Germline CDR1 reads MNHEY; CDR2 reads SVGAGI. The CDR3 runs to 14 residues. With 6 bases clipped from V and 4 bases from J, the junction kept 5 bases outside the gene matches. DNA of the CDR3: TGTGCCAGCAGAGTTGACAGGGGGCCCTATGGCTACACCTTC. Protein: CASRVDRGPYGYTF.

The V gene is TRBV6-1, the J gene TRBJ2-2, with 9 bases matching TRBD2. Trimming took 4 bases from V and 3 from J; bases not matched to a gene: 6. The CDR3 extends over 16 amino acids. The germline V gene has CDR1 MNHNS and CDR2 SASEGT. The CDR3: CASSAHSGGYTGELFF. Here the CDR3 DNA reads TGTGCCAGCAGTGCCCATAGCGGGGGATACACCGGGGAGCTGTTTTTT.

The chain joins TRBV24-1 to TRBJ1-2; the match to TRBD1 covers 8 bases. Germline V gene lookup returns CDR1 KGHDR and CDR2 SFDVKD. The CDR3 sequence is 18 residues long. V was pared by 4 bases and J by 4 bases, with 16 bases of the junction left unmatched. In nucleotides, the CDR3 is TGTGCCACCAGTGACCCCCCGGGACAGGCTACGTGGGGCTATGGCTACACCTTC. Residues: CATSDPPGQATWGYGYTF.

The chain joins TRBV27 to TRBJ1-2, with a possible D match to TRBD1 (5 bases). With 2 bases removed from V and 4 bases from J, the gap between germline ends came to 14 bases. The CDR3 consists of 15 residues. CDR1 and CDR2 from the germline V gene are MNHEY and SMNVEV (reference sequence). The CDR3 nucleotides read TGTGCCAGCAGTTTAGGAGGAGGGGAGGCCTATGGCTACACCTTC. Translated, it gives CASSLGGGEAYGYTF.

This CDR3 reads CASSLDHGSGNQDTQYF. The CDR3 nucleotides are TGCGCCAGCAGCTTGGACCACGGTAGCGGTAACCAAGATACGCAGTATTTT. The chain combines TRBV5-1 with TRBJ2-3; TRBD2 might be the D (6 bases). The V gene's germline CDR1 is SGHRS and CDR2 YFSETQ. Trimming took 0 bases from V and 5 from J, leaving 19 bases between them. This CDR3 contains 17 residues.

This chain links TRBV28 with TRBJ1-2; D is perhaps TRBD1 (5 bases). The V end lost 2 bases, the J end lost 6 bases, and 16 bases lay between the germline ends. This CDR3 comprises 15 residues. Per the germline V gene, CDR1 is MDHEN and CDR2 is SYDVKM. CDR3 in DNA: TGTGCCAGCAGTTTAGGCGACAGTTCCCGGGATGGCTACACCTTC. This codes for CASSLGDSSRDGYTF.

The chain carries TRBV28 and TRBJ1-1; D call uncertain. The CDR3 covers 14 residues. The germline gives CDR1 MDHEN, CDR2 SYDVKM. V lost 6 bases, J lost 1 base, and 12 bases lay in between. CDR3 sequence reads: CASRRREPNTEAFF. Written as DNA, the CDR3 is TGTGCCAGCAGACGGCGGGAACCGAACACTGAAGCTTTCTTT.

This chain connects TRBV19 to TRBJ2-1; 12 nucleotides line up with TRBD2. The CDR3 covers 15 residues. V was pared by 5 bases and J by 7 bases, with 6 bases of the junction left unmatched. Germline loops: CDR1 LNHDA, CDR2 SQIVND (reference sequence). This CDR3 is CASSETSGSVNEQFF. The CDR3, as DNA: TGTGCCAGTAGTGAGACTAGCGGGAGTGTGAATGAGCAGTTCTTC.

This rearrangement joins TRBV6-5 to TRBJ1-6, with 9 positions matching TRBD1. Germline values: CDR1 MNHEY, CDR2 SVGAGI. The CDR3 sequence is 15 residues long. V dropped 6 bases and J dropped 7; count of bases not matched to a gene: 7. The CDR3 sequence is CASSSGQGENSPLHF. Here the CDR3 DNA reads TGTGCCAGCAGCTCGGGACAGGGAGAAAATTCACCCCTCCACTTT.

J is TRBJ2-5 and V is TRBV4-2; a possible D gene is TRBD1 (5 bases). Germline lookup yields CDR1 LGHNA and CDR2 YNFKEQ. This CDR3 is built from 18 residues. Trimming shortened V by 1 base and J by 2 bases, and 20 bases separated the two germline ends. The CDR3 spells CASSQGPRQSVVQETQYF. The CDR3, as DNA: TGTGCCAGCAGCCAAGGGCCCCGACAGTCGGTCGTACAAGAGACCCAGTACTTC.

Only a few counts were recorded for this clone. This chain uses TRBV3-1 (or the pseudogene TRBV3-2) with TRBJ2-7; TRBD2 matches 7 bases. V lost 6 bases to trimming and J lost 0 bases; unmatched junction nucleotides: 5. The CDR3 covers 14 residues. In germline, CDR1 is LGHDT, CDR2 YNNKEL (reference sequence). CDR3 sequence reads: CASRNLADSYEQYF. In nucleotides, the CDR3 is TGTGCCAGCAGAAATCTAGCGGACTCCTACGAGCAGTACTTC.

V gene TRBV10-1 combines with J gene TRBJ2-1; possibly TRBD1 for D (6 bases). The CDR3 runs to 14 residues. CDR1 is WNHNN, CDR2 SYGVQD, per germline (reference sequence). V shed 6 bases and J shed 8 bases, with 17 bases lying between them. Here the CDR3 reads CASSRDTSKDEQFF. DNA of the CDR3: TGCGCCAGCAGCCGGGACACCTCTAAGGATGAGCAGTTCTTC.

The rearrangement uses TRBV28 and TRBJ2-2; TRBD2 agrees at 7 bases. V dropped 9 bases and J dropped 1; count of bases not matched to a gene: 8. Per germline, CDR1 MDHEN and CDR2 SYDVKM. The CDR3 sequence is 15 residues long. CDR3 DNA: TGTGCCAGTCGCGAATCGGGGGGGAACACCGGGGAGCTGTTTTTT. Its translation: CASRESGGNTGELFF.

The chain carries TRBV7-9 and TRBJ1-2; D is ambiguous. CDR3 length: 13 amino acids. The germline V gene encodes CDR1 SEHNR and CDR2 FQNEAQ (reference sequence). V was pared by 5 bases and J by 8 bases, with 15 bases between. CDR3 DNA: TGTGCCAGCAGCCAACCTCTGTATGAGGGCTACACCTTC. Translating gives CASSQPLYEGYTF.

In its sample, this clone was seen once. The V call is TRBV18, the J call TRBJ1-2; D possibly corresponds to TRBD1 (6 bases). Trimming took off 4 bases at V and 4 bases at J, with 19 bases between the two ends. CDR3 size: 16 residues. Looked up from germline, CDR1 is KGHSH and CDR2 is LQKENI. The CDR3 DNA reads as TGTGCCAGCTCACGGCCGGCGGCGACAGGCCTCTATGGCTACACCTTC. This sequence encodes CASSRPAATGLYGYTF.